This T cell receptor (beta chain) comes out of a study of T-cell memory formation after mild COVID-19. TCRdb re-analysed the 5' RACE reads in MiXCR, keeping a single row per CDR3 protein. The sample carries fewer than 250,000 distinct CDR3 sequences, more than 9% recorded once. This clonotype was observed a single time. From germline, CDR1 is MNHEY and CDR2 SVGEGT. V was trimmed by 2 bases and J by 0 bases, leaving 16 bases between them. CDR3 length: 18 residues. This clonotype was obtained from a man in his late teens or twenties who had mild COVID-19 (a few samples of this study predate the infection). Cell type and time point are not known. What was sequenced was PBMCs or a T cell subset sorted from them (not recorded which). V gene TRBV6-2 or TRBV6-3 combines with J gene TRBJ2-2; D remains ambiguous. This chain's CDR3 is CASSYSWVWATNTGELFF. CDR3 coding DNA: TGTGCCAGCAGTTACAGTTGGGTTTGGGCTACGAACACCGGGGAGCTGTTTTTT.